This TCR beta chain was observed in a study of beta chain features in type 1 diabetes. Trimming pared 5 bases from V and 3 bases from J, leaving 12 bases between. The CDR3 sequence is 14 residues long. Germline assignment: CDR1 SGHTA and CDR2 FQGNSA. The authors reverse transcribed all of the isolated RNA, so sequencing captured expressed TCRB transcripts. Clones were sequenced by immunoSEQ multiplex PCR, and TCRdb holds only the in-frame ones, with some missing. The repertoire holds a few hundred thousand clones, with around 26% as singletons. Study-wide results and limits: Compared with healthy donors, patients appeared to share more similar naive, central memory and regulatory TCRB repertoires. Shorter TCRB CDR3s, moderately but significantly so, marked every one of the four CD4+ subsets in Type 1 diabetes patients. PCR might show a preference for shorter templates, equally across patients and controls.

In the case of this clone: The antigen remains unidentified.

The clonotype was recovered from a man aged 30 to 39 in good health. The rearrangement links TRBV7-2 to TRBJ2-3; a possible D gene is TRBD1 (5 bases). Sequenced: central memory CD4+ T cells from blood. The CDR3 sequence: CASSPRAGTDTQYF. The CDR3 nucleotides read TGTGCCAGCAGCCCTCGGGCAGGGACAGATACGCAGTATTTT.